This paragraph reports one T cell receptor (beta chain). Antigen unknown. Time point described: week 35, safety follow-up. Each dose delivered 300 ug of mutant IDH1 20-mer peptide subcutaneously with imiquimod. Trimming removed 4 bases from V and 9 bases from J, with 16 bases in between. The CDR3 is 14 residues long. The germline V gene encodes CDR1 SGHTA and CDR2 FQGNSA. The data are from a study of a mutant IDH1 vaccine in newly diagnosed glioma. Libraries were prepared by immunoSEQ multiplex PCR; TCRdb keeps only in-frame clonotypes and omits some of them. The sample lists 43,000 or so clones, roughly 92% occurring once.

This receptor was obtained from a man aged 50-60 years with glioma. The sample in question was PBMCs, obtained from a glioma patient whose treatment included an IDH1 peptide vaccine. The chain couples TRBV7-2 to TRBJ2-1; D perhaps matches TRBD2 (5 bases). The chain's CDR3 is CASSSRRVPGEQFF. CDR3 DNA: TGTGCCAGCAGCTCGCGGCGGGTACCAGGTGAGCAGTTCTTC.